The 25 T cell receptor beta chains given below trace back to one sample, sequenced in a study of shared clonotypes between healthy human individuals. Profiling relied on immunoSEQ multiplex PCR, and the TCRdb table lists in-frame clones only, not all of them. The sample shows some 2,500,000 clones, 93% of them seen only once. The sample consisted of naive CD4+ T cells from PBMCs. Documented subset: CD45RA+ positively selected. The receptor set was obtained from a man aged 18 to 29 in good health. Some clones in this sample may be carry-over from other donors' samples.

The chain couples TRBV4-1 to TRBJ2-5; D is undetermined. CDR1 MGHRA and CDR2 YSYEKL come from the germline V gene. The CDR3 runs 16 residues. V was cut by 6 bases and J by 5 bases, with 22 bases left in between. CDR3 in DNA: TGCGCCAGCAGTCATAAGGAGTCGTGGCTCGGGGAGACCCAGTACTTC. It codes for CASSHKESWLGETQYF.

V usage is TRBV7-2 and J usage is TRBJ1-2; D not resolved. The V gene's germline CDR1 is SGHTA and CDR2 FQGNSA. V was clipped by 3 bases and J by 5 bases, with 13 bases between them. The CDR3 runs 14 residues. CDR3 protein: CASSFRESTYGYTF. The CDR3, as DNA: TGTGCCAGCAGCTTCCGGGAATCGACGTATGGCTACACCTTC.

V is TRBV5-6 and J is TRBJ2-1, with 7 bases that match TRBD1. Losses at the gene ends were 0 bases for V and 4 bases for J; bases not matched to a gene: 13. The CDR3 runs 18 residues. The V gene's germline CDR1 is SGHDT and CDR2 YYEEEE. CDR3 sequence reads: CASSLAEGTGAAYNEQFF. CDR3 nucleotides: TGTGCCAGCAGCTTGGCCGAGGGAACAGGGGCGGCTTACAATGAGCAGTTCTTC.

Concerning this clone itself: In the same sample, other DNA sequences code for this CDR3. For the CDR3, the DNA is TGCGCCAGCAGCTTGGCCGTTGGGAACACCGGGGAGCTGTTTTTT. It is translated as CASSLAVGNTGELFF. The gene calls are TRBV5-1 and TRBJ2-2; D uncertain. V shed 0 bases and J shed 1 base, with 7 bases lying between them. Germline V lookup: CDR1 SGHRS, CDR2 YFSETQ. There are 15 residues in the CDR3.

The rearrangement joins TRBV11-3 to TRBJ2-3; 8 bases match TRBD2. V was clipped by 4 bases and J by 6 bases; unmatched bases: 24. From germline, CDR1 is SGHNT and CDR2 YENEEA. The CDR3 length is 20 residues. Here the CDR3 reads CASSSPPASGSRQEGDTQYF. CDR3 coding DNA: TGTGCCAGCAGCTCTCCACCCGCTAGCGGGTCCCGTCAAGAAGGCGATACGCAGTATTTT.

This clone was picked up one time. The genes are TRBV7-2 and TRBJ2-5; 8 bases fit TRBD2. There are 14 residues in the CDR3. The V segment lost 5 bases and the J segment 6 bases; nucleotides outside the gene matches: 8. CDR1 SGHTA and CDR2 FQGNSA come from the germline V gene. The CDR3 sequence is CASSPPGGAKTQYF. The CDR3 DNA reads TGTGCCAGCAGCCCACCCGGGGGGGCAAAGACCCAGTACTTC.

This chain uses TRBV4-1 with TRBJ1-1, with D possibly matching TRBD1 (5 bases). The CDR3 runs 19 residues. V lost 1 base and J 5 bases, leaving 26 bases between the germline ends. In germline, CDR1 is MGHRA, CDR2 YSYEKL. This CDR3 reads CASSQGLIGQGLRGTEAFF. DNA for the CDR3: TGCGCCAGCAGCCAAGGGTTAATAGGGCAGGGCCTCCGAGGAACTGAAGCTTTCTTT.

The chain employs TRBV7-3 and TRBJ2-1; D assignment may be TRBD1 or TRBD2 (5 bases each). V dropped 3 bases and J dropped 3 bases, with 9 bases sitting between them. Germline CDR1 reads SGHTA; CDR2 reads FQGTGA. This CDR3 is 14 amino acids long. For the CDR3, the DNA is TGTGCCAGCAGCTTCTCGGGGCTCTACAATGAGCAGTTCTTC. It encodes CASSFSGLYNEQFF.

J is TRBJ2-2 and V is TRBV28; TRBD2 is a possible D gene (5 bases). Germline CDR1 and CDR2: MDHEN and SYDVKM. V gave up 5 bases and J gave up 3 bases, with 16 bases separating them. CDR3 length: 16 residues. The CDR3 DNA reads TGTGCCAGCAGTCCCGGGATTTCCGAGGACACCGGGGAGCTGTTTTTT. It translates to CASSPGISEDTGELFF.

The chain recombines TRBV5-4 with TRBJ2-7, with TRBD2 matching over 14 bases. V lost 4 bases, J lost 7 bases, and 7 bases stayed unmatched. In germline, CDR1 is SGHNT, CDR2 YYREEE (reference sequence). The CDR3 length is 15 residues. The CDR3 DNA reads TGTGCCAGCAGCCGTCCGGGACTAGCGGGAGATGAGCAGTACTTC. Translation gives CASSRPGLAGDEQYF.

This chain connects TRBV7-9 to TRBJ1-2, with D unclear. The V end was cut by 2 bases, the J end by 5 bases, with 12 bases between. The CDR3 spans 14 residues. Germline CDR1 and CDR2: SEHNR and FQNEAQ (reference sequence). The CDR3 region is CASSLKGGRYGYTF. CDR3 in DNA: TGTGCCAGCAGCTTAAAGGGAGGCCGGTATGGCTACACCTTC.

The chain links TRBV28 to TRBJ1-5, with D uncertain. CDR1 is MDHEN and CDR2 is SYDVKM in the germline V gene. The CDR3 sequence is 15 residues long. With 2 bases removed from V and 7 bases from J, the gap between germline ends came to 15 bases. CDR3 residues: CASSLNTWFTQPQHF. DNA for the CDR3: TGTGCCAGCAGTTTAAATACGTGGTTTACGCAGCCCCAGCATTTT.

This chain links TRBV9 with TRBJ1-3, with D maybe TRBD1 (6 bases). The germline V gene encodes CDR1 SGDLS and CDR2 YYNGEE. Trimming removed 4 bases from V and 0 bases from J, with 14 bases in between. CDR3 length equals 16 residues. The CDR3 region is CASSFHRENSGNTIYF. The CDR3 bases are TGTGCCAGCAGCTTCCACAGGGAGAACTCTGGAAACACCATATATTTT.

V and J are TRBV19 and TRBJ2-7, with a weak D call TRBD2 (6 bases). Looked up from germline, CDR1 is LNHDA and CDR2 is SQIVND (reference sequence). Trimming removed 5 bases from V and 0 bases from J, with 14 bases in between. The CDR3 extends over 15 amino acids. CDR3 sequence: CASSLGDLGSYEQYF. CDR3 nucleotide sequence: TGTGCCAGTAGTTTGGGGGACTTGGGCTCCTACGAGCAGTACTTC.

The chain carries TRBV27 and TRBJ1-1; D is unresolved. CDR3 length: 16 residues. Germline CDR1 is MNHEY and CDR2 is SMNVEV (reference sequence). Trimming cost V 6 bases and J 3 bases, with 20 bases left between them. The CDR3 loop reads CASSSLSAGGDTEAFF. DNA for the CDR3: TGTGCCAGCAGCTCATTGTCCGCTGGAGGCGACACTGAAGCTTTCTTT.

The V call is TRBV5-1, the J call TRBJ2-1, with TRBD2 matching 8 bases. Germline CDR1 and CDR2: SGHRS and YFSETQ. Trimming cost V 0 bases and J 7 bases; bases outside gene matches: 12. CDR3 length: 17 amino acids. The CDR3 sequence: CASSLASSAGVGNEQFF. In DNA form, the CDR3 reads TGCGCCAGCAGCTTGGCGTCGTCAGCGGGAGTCGGAAATGAGCAGTTCTTC.

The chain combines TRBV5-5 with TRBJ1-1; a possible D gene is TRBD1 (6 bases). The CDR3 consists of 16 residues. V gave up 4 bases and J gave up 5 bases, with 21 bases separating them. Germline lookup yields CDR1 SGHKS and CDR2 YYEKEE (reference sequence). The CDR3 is CASSRGWAGAGTEAFF. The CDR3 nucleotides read TGTGCCAGCAGCCGCGGGTGGGCAGGGGCTGGGACTGAAGCTTTCTTT. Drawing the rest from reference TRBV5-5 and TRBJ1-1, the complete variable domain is DAGVTQSPTHLIKTRGQQVTLRCSPISGHKSVSWYQQVLGQGPQFIFQYYEKEERGRGNFPDRFSARQFPNYSSELNVNALLLGDSALYLCASSRGWAGAGTEAFFGQGTRLTVV.

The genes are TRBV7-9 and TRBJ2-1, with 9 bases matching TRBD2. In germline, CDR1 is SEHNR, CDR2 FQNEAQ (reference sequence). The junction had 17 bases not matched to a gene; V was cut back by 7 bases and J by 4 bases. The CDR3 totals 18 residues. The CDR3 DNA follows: TGTGCCAGCACCCTCTTGGGGGCGGGAGGGCCAAGTTACAATGAGCAGTTCTTC. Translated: CASTLLGAGGPSYNEQFF.

The DNA of the CDR3 is TGTGCCAGCAGCCTCTTCAATTTGCAGGGGACCTACGAGCAGTACTTC. It specifies CASSLFNLQGTYEQYF. V and J are TRBV7-3 and TRBJ2-7, with D perhaps TRBD1 (6 bases). Germline V gene data show CDR1 as SGHTA and CDR2 as FQGTGA. CDR3 size: 16 residues. Trimming took off 5 bases at V and 2 bases at J, with 19 bases between the two ends.

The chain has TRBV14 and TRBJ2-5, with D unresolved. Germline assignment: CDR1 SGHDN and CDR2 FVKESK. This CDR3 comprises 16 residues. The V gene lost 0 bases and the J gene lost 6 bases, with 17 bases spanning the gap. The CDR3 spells CASSQDGVEWRKTQYF. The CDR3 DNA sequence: TGTGCCAGCAGCCAAGATGGGGTCGAGTGGAGAAAGACCCAGTACTTC.

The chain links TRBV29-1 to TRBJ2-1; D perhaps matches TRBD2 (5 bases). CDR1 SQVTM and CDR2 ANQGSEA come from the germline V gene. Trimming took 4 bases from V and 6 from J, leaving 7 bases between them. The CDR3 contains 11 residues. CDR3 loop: CSVGRGNEQFF. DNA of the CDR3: TGCAGCGTTGGCCGGGGCAATGAGCAGTTCTTC.

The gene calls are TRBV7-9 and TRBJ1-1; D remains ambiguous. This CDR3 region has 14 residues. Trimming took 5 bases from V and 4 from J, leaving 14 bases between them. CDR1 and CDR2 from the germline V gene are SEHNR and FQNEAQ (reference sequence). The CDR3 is CASSRPYRPTEAFF. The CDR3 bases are TGTGCCAGCAGCAGACCGTACCGCCCCACTGAAGCTTTCTTT.

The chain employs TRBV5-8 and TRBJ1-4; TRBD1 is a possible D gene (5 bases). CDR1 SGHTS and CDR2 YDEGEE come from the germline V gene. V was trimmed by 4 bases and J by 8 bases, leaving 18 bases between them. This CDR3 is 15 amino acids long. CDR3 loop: CASSTAGTLIEKLFF. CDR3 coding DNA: TGTGCCAGCAGCACCGCCGGGACCCTGATCGAAAAACTGTTTTTT. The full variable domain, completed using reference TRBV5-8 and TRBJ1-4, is EAGVTQSPTHLIKTRGQQATLRCSPISGHTSVYWYQQALGLGLQFLLWYDEGEERNRGNFPPRFSGRQFPNYSSELNVNALELEDSALYLCASSTAGTLIEKLFFGSGTQLSVL.

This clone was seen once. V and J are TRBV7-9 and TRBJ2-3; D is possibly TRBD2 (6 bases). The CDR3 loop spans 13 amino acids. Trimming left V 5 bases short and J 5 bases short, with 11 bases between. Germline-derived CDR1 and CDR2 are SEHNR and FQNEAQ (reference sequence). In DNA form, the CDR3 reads TGTGCCAGCAGCCTCCTGGGGGGAGATACGCAGTATTTT. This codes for CASSLLGGDTQYF.

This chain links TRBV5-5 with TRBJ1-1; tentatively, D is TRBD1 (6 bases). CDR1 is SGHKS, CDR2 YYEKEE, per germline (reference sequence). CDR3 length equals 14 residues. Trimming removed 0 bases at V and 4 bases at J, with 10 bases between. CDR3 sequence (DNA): TGTGCCAGCAGCTTGGGGGGGCCTAGCACTGAAGCTTTCTTT. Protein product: CASSLGGPSTEAFF.